These 17 T cell receptor beta chains originate from one sample sequenced in a study of neurological immune-mediated disorders. TCRdb passed the 5' RACE reads through MiXCR, listing each CDR3 protein once. The repertoire consists of 40,000 or so distinct CDR3 sequences, with 13% to 15% occurring once and the leading ten covering 25% to 30%. The sample comprised PBMCs. These receptors were obtained from a woman aged 45 to 65 with HTLV-1-associated myelopathy (HAM/TSP).

At least ten counts were recorded for this clonotype. The chain employs TRBV29-1 and TRBJ2-2; 7 nucleotides agree with TRBD1. Germline V CDR1 and CDR2: SQVTM, ANQGSEA. The trim removed 5 bases at V and 5 bases at J, leaving 11 bases unmatched. This CDR3 is built from 15 residues. The CDR3 loop is CSVKGPGQRTGELFF. The CDR3 DNA is TGCAGCGTTAAGGGGCCGGGACAGCGGACCGGGGAGCTGTTTTTT.

This sequence joins TRBV6-2 or TRBV6-3 and TRBJ2-5; TRBD1 is a possible D gene (5 bases). This CDR3 has 15 residues. The germline CDR1 and CDR2 sequences are MNHEY and SVGEGT. V dropped 2 bases and J dropped 3 bases, with 13 bases sitting between them. As DNA, the CDR3 is TGTGCCAGCAGTTACATCTACGGACAAGAAGAGACCCAGTACTTC. As protein: CASSYIYGQEETQYF.

This clonotype was observed many times. The gene calls are TRBV7-2 and TRBJ1-5; 8 bases fit TRBD1. V shed 5 bases and J 3 bases; nucleotides not matched to a gene: 6. Germline CDR1 and CDR2: SGHTA and FQGNSA. This CDR3 contains 15 residues. The CDR3 spells CASSPGTGFNQPQHF. The CDR3 DNA is TGTGCCAGCAGCCCCGGGACAGGATTCAATCAGCCCCAGCATTTT.

This clonotype has a count of ten or more. The V and J genes are TRBV28 and TRBJ1-5; perhaps TRBD1 as D (5 bases). This CDR3 spans 14 amino acids. Germline assignment: CDR1 MDHEN and CDR2 SYDVKM. V dropped 3 bases and J dropped 4 bases, with 10 bases sitting between them. DNA of the CDR3: TGTGCCAGCAGTTTCCAGGGCCTAAATCAGCCCCAGCATTTT. Its translation: CASSFQGLNQPQHF.

This clonotype was detected many times. This sequence joins TRBV12-3 or TRBV12-4 and TRBJ2-7; 9 bases map to TRBD1. V trimming: 8 bases; J trimming: 4 bases; junction bases outside the gene matches: 9. This CDR3 has 14 amino acids. The CDR3 bases are TGTGCCAGCCTTCGTATACAGGGGGCTTACGAGCAGTACGTC. This translates into CASLRIQGAYEQYV.

Note on this clonotype: One base away lies a much larger clone, so this may be a sequencing read error. J is TRBJ1-5 and V is TRBV5-5; the D is unclear. The germline V gene encodes CDR1 SGHKS and CDR2 YYEKEE (reference sequence). CDR3 length: 12 amino acids. The CDR3: CTSSLDSQPQHF. The CDR3 bases are TGTACCAGCAGCTTGGATAGTCAGCCCCAGCATTTT.

This clonotype was counted ten times or more. This chain uses TRBV25-1 with TRBJ1-2; TRBD1 matches at 10 bases. The CDR3 is 15 residues long. Germline CDR1 and CDR2: MGHDK and SYGVNS. V lost 4 bases to trimming and J lost 5 bases; unmatched junction nucleotides: 7. The CDR3 nucleotides are TGTGCCAGCAGTGGTCTCCCGGGACAGGGGTATGGCTACACCTTC. It is translated as CASSGLPGQGYGYTF.

This clonotype was found many times. The CDR3 here is CASSYSRDLQNTIYF. Here the CDR3 DNA reads TGTGCCAGCAGTTACTCCAGGGATCTACAAAACACCATATATTTT. The chain uses TRBV6-5 and TRBJ1-3; a possible D gene is TRBD1 (5 bases). Germline loops: CDR1 MNHEY, CDR2 SVGAGI. This CDR3 has 15 amino acids. The V end was cut by 0 bases, the J end by 6 bases, with 12 bases between.

The table lists this clonotype with many counts. The chain recombines TRBV6-5 with TRBJ2-3; no clear D gene. Germline loops: CDR1 MNHEY, CDR2 SVGAGI. The CDR3 spans 15 residues. Between the trimmed V and J ends, which lost 0 bases and 2 bases, there was a span of 9 bases. CDR3 residues: CASSYSTELTDTQYF. CDR3 bases: TGTGCCAGCAGTTACTCGACTGAACTCACAGATACGCAGTATTTT.

This clonotype has at least ten counts. The chain couples TRBV12-3 or TRBV12-4 to TRBJ2-7; D ambiguous. The length of the CDR3 is 13 residues. V lost 4 bases, J lost 3 bases, and 10 bases lay in between. The CDR3 spells CASSSVAGYEQYV. DNA of the CDR3: TGTGCCAGCAGTTCGGTAGCCGGCTACGAGCAGTACGTC.

In its sample, this clonotype was seen many times. V usage is TRBV20-1 and J usage is TRBJ1-2, with 9 bases that match TRBD1. CDR1 is DFQATT and CDR2 is SNEGSKA in the germline V gene (reference sequence). Germline trimming cut 0 bases from V and 7 bases from J; bases unmatched to any gene: 6. The CDR3 consists of 14 residues. Here the CDR3 DNA reads TGCAGTGCTAGAGATAATCGGGGACAGGGTGGCTACACCTTC. It codes for CSARDNRGQGGYTF.

This clonotype has ten or more counts. The rearrangement joins TRBV7-9 to TRBJ2-1, with 16 bases that match TRBD2. V lost 5 bases to trimming and J lost 0 bases; unmatched junction nucleotides: 13. Per germline, CDR1 SEHNR and CDR2 FQNEAQ (reference sequence). The CDR3 sequence is 21 residues long. The CDR3 coding sequence is TGTGCCAGCAGCATCAGCCCGGGACTAGCGGGGGGGGACAGCTCCTACAATGAGCAGTTCTTC. Translated: CASSISPGLAGGDSSYNEQFF. The variable domain in full, completed from reference TRBV7-9 and TRBJ2-1, reads DTGVSQNPRHKITKRGQNVTFRCDPISEHNRLYWYRQTLGQGPEFLTYFQNEAQLEKSRLLSDRFSAERPKGSFSTLEIQRTEQGDSAMYLCASSISPGLAGGDSSYNEQFFGPGTRLTVL.

This clonotype was counted many times. V gene TRBV7-9 combines with J gene TRBJ2-7; D tentatively reads TRBD1 or TRBD2 (5 bases each). The CDR3 is 16 amino acids. Germline V gene sequence: CDR1 SEHNR, CDR2 FQNEAQ (reference sequence). Trimming cost V 2 bases and J 3 bases, with 17 bases left between them. The CDR3 DNA follows: TGTGCCAGCAGCTTAAACGGGGACCGAGGAATCTACGAGCAGTACGTC. Translation: CASSLNGDRGIYEQYV.

This clonotype turned up a few times. The chain uses TRBV12-3 or TRBV12-4 and TRBJ2-3; 8 nucleotides line up with TRBD2. The CDR3 length is 17 residues. After removal of 5 bases from V and 6 bases from J, the junction contained 16 bases not matched to a gene. CDR3 nucleotide sequence: TGTGCCAGCAGTCTAACGGGGGGGGAACTAAGGAGGGATACGCAGTATTTT. It specifies CASSLTGGELRRDTQYF.

This clonotype has ten or more counts. The chain links TRBV12-3 or TRBV12-4 to TRBJ1-5, with D maybe TRBD1 (5 bases). This CDR3 comprises 15 residues. Trimming left V 0 bases short and J 6 bases short, with 12 bases between. CDR3 DNA sequence: TGTGCCAGCAGTTTAGCGGGGTGGGGGGGTCAGCCCCAGCATTTT. Its translation is CASSLAGWGGQPQHF.

At least ten counts were recorded for this clonotype. This may be a read error: a much more frequent sequence differs by one nucleotide. The chain recombines TRBV24-1 with TRBJ2-2; D is uncertain. CDR3 length equals 17 residues. Germline assignment: CDR1 KGHDR and CDR2 SFDVKD. CDR3 residues: CVTSDLSTLSGTGELFF. In nucleotides, the CDR3 is TGTGTCACCAGTGATTTGTCTACTCTCTCGGGCACCGGGGAGCTGTTTTTT.

This clonotype was counted at least ten times. This rearrangement joins TRBV6-6 to TRBJ1-4; D gene uncertain. This CDR3 spans 14 amino acids. V was pared by 5 bases and J by 8 bases, with 15 bases between. Germline values: CDR1 MNHNY, CDR2 SVGAGI (reference sequence). The CDR3 is CASSQTPNGEKLFF. In nucleotides, the CDR3 is TGTGCCAGCAGTCAAACACCGAACGGGGAAAAACTGTTTTTT.